This T cell receptor beta chain appears in the sequencing data of a study of Ad26.COV2.S vaccination and SARS-CoV-2 variants (dated by TCRdb to 2020 to 2022). Looking at the study overall: Donors in the vaccine arm were drawn from COV1001, a phase I-IIa trial of Ad26.COV2.S in healthy adults that was multicentre, randomized, double-blind and placebo-controlled. Throughout the experiments and outcome assessment, investigators stayed blinded to trial group allocation. TCRbeta repertoire sequencing was used to assess the specificity and breadth of SARS-CoV-2-reactive T cell receptors after Ad26.COV2.S vaccination. Trial participants were randomized into five groups of five, in which low-dose or high-dose Ad26.COV2.S was given once or twice, or placebo was given on both occasions. The TCR-sequenced set comprised approximately 30 samples: approximately 19 Ad26.COV2.S vaccine recipients, 5 placebo recipients and 8 SARS-CoV-2 convalescent individuals. Dosing of Ad26.COV2.S was intramuscular, at either 5x10^10 or 1x10^11 viral particles, delivered as one shot or as two shots spaced 56 days apart. General conclusions and limits of the study: After vaccination, spike-specific CD8+ and CD4+ T cell responses were reported to show substantial breadth. Comparing responses between vaccine doses or regimens was not something the study was powered to do. Compared with placebo recipients, Ad26.COV2.S recipients showed higher spike-specific TCR breadth (P = 0.0014). The authors noted that total T cell responses may have been underestimated by the TCR breadth and depth analyses. Non-spike TCR breadth was comparable between vaccine and placebo recipients, consistent with the vaccine containing only spike.

The immunoSEQ Assay was used to sequence TCRbeta CDR3 regions. After extraction, genomic DNA underwent amplification by bias-controlled multiplex PCR, followed by high-throughput sequencing. Per the authors' processing: To quantify the absolute abundance of every unique TCRbeta CDR3 region, sequences were collapsed and filtered. T cell fraction was estimated by normalization of TCRbeta template counts to usable DNA, with usable DNA being measured through amplification of reference genes present in all nucleated cells. Repertoire TCRs were annotated as SARS-CoV-2-specific when V gene, CDR3 amino acid sequence and J gene were exactly matched to a known reactive TCR set. The reference SARS-CoV-2 TCR set was derived from MIRA and filtered for enrichment in COVID-19-positive ImmuneCODE repertoires, a step that removed public or cross-reactive TCRs. Using the MIRA antigens, annotated TCRs were further analysed by specific ORF or by position within an ORF. Breadth was defined as the number of annotated unique rearrangements divided by the total number of unique productive rearrangements, and depth was defined as the summed frequency of the annotated unique rearrangements. Group comparisons of TCR breadth used two-sided Wilcoxon rank-sum tests. The source is immuneACCESS, and TCRdb retained only in-frame sequences with V and J called. Part of the clones is not carried over; for the studies checked, unresolved V genes explain less than half of this, and the remainder is unexplained. The DNA was the basis for D and trimming; V, J and clone size are from that table. A total of more than 300,000 clones appear in this sample, roughly 91% of them only once. Jointly, the top ten make up approximately 5% of the sample.

From cysteine to phenylalanine, the CDR3 is 16 amino acids long. Only the CDR3 DNA stays, 48 bases, in frame from base 1. From V the trimming removes 1 base and from J it removes 6 bases, while the gene matches leave 8 bases of the junction unaccounted for. CDR1 KGHSH and CDR2 LQKENI are derived from the germline V gene. Reading the label with the study, this specimen's treatment or condition is: some 19 received Ad26.COV2.S at low or high dose, single or two shots; about 5 received placebo; per-sample allocation not given. Repertoires of vaccine and placebo recipients were sequenced from samples taken on day 63 after the first injection. In Cohort 1b, about two dozen adults aged 18-55 years were enrolled at a single site in Boston, USA, between 29 July and 7 August 2020. Ad26.COV2.S was a replication-incompetent adenovirus type 26 vector that expressed a prefusion-stabilized SARS-CoV-2 spike protein derived from the original Wuhan strain.

About this clone: Its recognized antigen is unknown. Base-call qualities are not available, and no considerably larger clone is one nucleotide away.

The V gene is TRBV18 and the J gene is TRBJ2-2; a stretch of 7 junction bases matches TRBD2. The clonotype was recovered from a person between 18 and 65 years old who received the Ad26.COV2.S COVID-19 vaccine or a placebo. Here the sequenced sample was peripheral blood, taken in a trial of Ad26.COV2.S vaccine versus placebo. DNA sequence: TGTGCCAGCTCACCACAGGCCGGGAGGATGGCCGGGGAGCTGTTTTTT. This sequence encodes CASSPQAGRMAGELFF.